Listed below are T cell receptor beta chains from one sample, sequenced in a study of identical twins. Each CDR3 protein is one row after TCRdb ran MiXCR on the 5' RACE reads. The sample has 200,000 to 300,000 distinct CDR3 sequences; over 9.5% are singletons. The sample comprised memory T cells sorted from blood. These receptors originate from a man in his forties or fifties in good health. CDR3s include the opening cysteine and the closing phenylalanine or tryptophan. D genes are given only for firm matches. Size tells how often a clone was seen (once, few, many) or the class of an expanded clone, and some rows leave it out.

j_gene: TRBJ2-6
v_gene: TRBV6-2/TRBV6-3
abundance: -
d_gene: -
CDR3nt: TGTGCCAGCAGTTACGTCTTTGTGGGGGCCAACGTCCTGACTTTC
CDR3aa: CASSYVFVGANVLTF

j_gene: TRBJ2-5
v_gene: TRBV4-1
abundance: -
d_gene: -
CDR3nt: TGCGCCAGCAGCCAACAGGGTGTAGAGACCCAGTACTTC
CDR3aa: CASSQQGVETQYF

j_gene: TRBJ1-2
v_gene: TRBV20-1
abundance: -
d_gene: -
CDR3nt: TGCAGTGCTAGAGATGTGAGGGGTTACGGCGGCTACACCTTC
CDR3aa: CSARDVRGYGGYTF

j_gene: TRBJ2-2
v_gene: TRBV10-3
abundance: -
d_gene: -
CDR3nt: TGTGCCTTCAGCCTCGGAGGGGGCACCGGGGAGTTGTTTTTT
CDR3aa: CAFSLGGGTGELFF

j_gene: TRBJ1-5
v_gene: TRBV20-1
abundance: -
d_gene: -
CDR3nt: TGCAGTGCTAGAGTCGGAATTGCCCGTTCTGAGCCCCAGCATTTT
CDR3aa: CSARVGIARSEPQHF

j_gene: TRBJ1-2
v_gene: TRBV25-1
abundance: -
d_gene: -
CDR3nt: TGTGCCAGCAGTGAATTCAGCCGCCACCAGGGAAACTATGGCTACACCTTC
CDR3aa: CASSEFSRHQGNYGYTF

j_gene: TRBJ2-5
v_gene: TRBV4-1
abundance: many
d_gene: TRBD1
CDR3nt: TGCGCCAGCAGCCAAGATAGGGACAGGGTCGGGGCGGAGACCCAGTACTTC
CDR3aa: CASSQDRDRVGAETQYF

j_gene: TRBJ1-5
v_gene: TRBV12-3/TRBV12-4
abundance: many
d_gene: TRBD1
CDR3nt: TGTGCCAGCAGTTTGGGGACAGGGGTTCAGCCCCAGCATTTT
CDR3aa: CASSLGTGVQPQHF

j_gene: TRBJ2-3
v_gene: TRBV5-1
abundance: many
d_gene: TRBD2
CDR3nt: TGCGCCAGCATGGTTATGACTAGCGGAGATACGCAGTATTTT
CDR3aa: CASMVMTSGDTQYF

j_gene: TRBJ2-6
v_gene: TRBV29-1
abundance: many
d_gene: TRBD1
CDR3nt: TGCAGCATCAGACAGGGGGGCTCTGGGGCCAACGTCCTGACTTTC
CDR3aa: CSIRQGGSGANVLTF

j_gene: TRBJ2-6
v_gene: TRBV2
abundance: -
d_gene: -
CDR3nt: TGTGCCAGCAGTGAAATAGGGACTGGGGCCAACGTCCTGACTTTC
CDR3aa: CASSEIGTGANVLTF

j_gene: TRBJ1-2
v_gene: TRBV20-1
abundance: many
d_gene: TRBD1
CDR3nt: TGCAGTGCCCTACTCCGGGACAGCCTCTATGGCTACACCTTC
CDR3aa: CSALLRDSLYGYTF

j_gene: TRBJ2-3
v_gene: TRBV12-3/TRBV12-4
abundance: many
d_gene: -
CDR3nt: TGTGCCAGCAGTTTACGTCAGCAGGCAGATACGCAGTATTTT
CDR3aa: CASSLRQQADTQYF

j_gene: TRBJ1-6
v_gene: TRBV3-1
abundance: -
d_gene: TRBD1
CDR3nt: TGTGCCAGCAGCCCACCTAACAGGGGTTGGGGAATTTCACCCCTCCACTTT
CDR3aa: CASSPPNRGWGISPLHF

j_gene: TRBJ2-6
v_gene: TRBV7-2
abundance: -
d_gene: -
CDR3nt: TGTGCCGGAGGGGGGGCCTCTGGGGCCAACGTCCTGACTTTC
CDR3aa: CAGGGASGANVLTF

j_gene: TRBJ2-7
v_gene: TRBV4-1
abundance: few
d_gene: -
CDR3nt: TGCGCCAGCAGCCAATCGCCACAGCTGTACGAGCAGTACTTC
CDR3aa: CASSQSPQLYEQYF

j_gene: TRBJ2-3
v_gene: TRBV5-1
abundance: few
d_gene: -
CDR3nt: TGCGCCAGCAGCTTGGACGGGACACAAAACACAGATACGCAGTATTTT
CDR3aa: CASSLDGTQNTDTQYF

j_gene: TRBJ2-7
v_gene: TRBV3-1
abundance: many
d_gene: -
CDR3nt: TGTGCCAGCAGCCGCAGTTACTACGAGCAGTACTTC
CDR3aa: CASSRSYYEQYF

j_gene: TRBJ1-5
v_gene: TRBV23-1
abundance: few
d_gene: TRBD1
CDR3nt: TGCGCCAGCAGTCATCCCGGACAGGGTCGTAGCAATCAGCCCCAGCATTTT
CDR3aa: CASSHPGQGRSNQPQHF

j_gene: TRBJ2-7
v_gene: TRBV5-1
abundance: many
d_gene: TRBD2
CDR3nt: TGCGCCAGCAGCCCTGGGAGACTAGCGGGGACCTACGAGCAGTACTTC
CDR3aa: CASSPGRLAGTYEQYF

j_gene: TRBJ2-5
v_gene: TRBV5-1
abundance: few
d_gene: -
CDR3nt: TGCGCCAGCAATCCCGGGGCGGGAACCCAAGAGACCCAGTACTTC
CDR3aa: CASNPGAGTQETQYF

j_gene: TRBJ1-4
v_gene: TRBV7-2
abundance: -
d_gene: -
CDR3nt: TGTGCCAGCAGCTTACGTTCAGTAACTAATGAAAAACTGTTTTTT
CDR3aa: CASSLRSVTNEKLFF

j_gene: TRBJ2-7
v_gene: TRBV29-1
abundance: many
d_gene: -
CDR3nt: TGCAGCGGGGGGGAGAGTCACGCCTACGAGCAGTACTTC
CDR3aa: CSGGESHAYEQYF

j_gene: TRBJ1-2
v_gene: TRBV9
abundance: many
d_gene: -
CDR3nt: TGTGCCAGCAGCATCCGAACACTAGACTATGGCTACACCTTC
CDR3aa: CASSIRTLDYGYTF

j_gene: TRBJ2-3
v_gene: TRBV9
abundance: many
d_gene: TRBD1
CDR3nt: TGTGCCAGCAGCCCCCGGACAGGGGGCAACCTGGATTCAGATACGCAGTATTTT
CDR3aa: CASSPRTGGNLDSDTQYF

j_gene: TRBJ1-6
v_gene: TRBV5-4
abundance: many
d_gene: -
CDR3nt: TGTGCCAGCAGTAACGATGATTCACCCCTCCACTTT
CDR3aa: CASSNDDSPLHF

j_gene: TRBJ2-3
v_gene: TRBV5-1
abundance: many
d_gene: TRBD2
CDR3nt: TGCGCCAGCACTAGCGGGGGGACAACTAGCACAGATACGCAGTATTTT
CDR3aa: CASTSGGTTSTDTQYF

j_gene: TRBJ2-7
v_gene: TRBV4-2
abundance: many
d_gene: -
CDR3nt: TGTGCCAGCAGCCAAGATGATGGCAGGGAGCAGTACTTC
CDR3aa: CASSQDDGREQYF

j_gene: TRBJ1-2
v_gene: TRBV6-4
abundance: -
d_gene: TRBD1
CDR3nt: TGTGCCAGCACCCGGGACAGAACCACGGGCTACACCTTC
CDR3aa: CASTRDRTTGYTF

j_gene: TRBJ1-1
v_gene: TRBV4-1
abundance: many
d_gene: TRBD1
CDR3nt: TGCGCCAGCAGCCAACCGGGACAGCGACGAAGAACCACTGAAGCTTTCTTT
CDR3aa: CASSQPGQRRRTTEAFF

j_gene: TRBJ2-7
v_gene: TRBV6-5
abundance: once
d_gene: -
CDR3nt: TGTGCCAGCAGTTACTCGCTTCCCAGGTTCTACGAGCAGTACTTC
CDR3aa: CASSYSLPRFYEQYF

j_gene: TRBJ2-5
v_gene: TRBV4-1
abundance: -
d_gene: -
CDR3nt: TGCGCCAGCAGCCAAGGTTTTCGACGCGACCAAGAGACCCAGTACTTC
CDR3aa: CASSQGFRRDQETQYF

j_gene: TRBJ2-7
v_gene: TRBV6-1
abundance: few
d_gene: -
CDR3nt: TGTGCCAGTCTCGACCAGGCCTCCCTCAAGCAGTACTTC
CDR3aa: CASLDQASLKQYF

j_gene: TRBJ2-5
v_gene: TRBV15
abundance: -
d_gene: -
CDR3nt: TGTGCCACCAGCAGAGATTACCAAGAGACCCAGTACTTC
CDR3aa: CATSRDYQETQYF

j_gene: TRBJ2-3
v_gene: TRBV4-3
abundance: many
d_gene: TRBD1
CDR3nt: TGCGCCAGCAGCCAAAGCTGGACAGGGATAGATACGCAGTATTTT
CDR3aa: CASSQSWTGIDTQYF

j_gene: TRBJ2-1
v_gene: TRBV7-2
abundance: many
d_gene: TRBD2
CDR3nt: TGTGCCAGCAGCCCTACTAGCGGGGGGGGGAATGAGCAGTTCTTC
CDR3aa: CASSPTSGGGNEQFF

j_gene: TRBJ2-5
v_gene: TRBV20-1
abundance: -
d_gene: -
CDR3nt: TGCAGTGCTAGAGGGGAACAGGACCAAGAGACCCAGTACTTC
CDR3aa: CSARGEQDQETQYF

j_gene: TRBJ2-2
v_gene: TRBV28
abundance: many
d_gene: -
CDR3nt: TGTGCCAGCAGTTTTGGTGGGGGTAACACCGGGGAGCTGTTTTTT
CDR3aa: CASSFGGGNTGELFF

j_gene: TRBJ2-2
v_gene: TRBV9
abundance: few
d_gene: TRBD1
CDR3nt: TGTGCCAGCAGCGTAGCGGGACAGGGCTCCGCCGGGGAGCTGTTTTTT
CDR3aa: CASSVAGQGSAGELFF

j_gene: TRBJ2-2
v_gene: TRBV7-2
abundance: -
d_gene: -
CDR3nt: TGTGCCAGCAGCTTATCCTCTCTGGGGGTGGGCGGGGAGCTGTTTTTT
CDR3aa: CASSLSSLGVGGELFF